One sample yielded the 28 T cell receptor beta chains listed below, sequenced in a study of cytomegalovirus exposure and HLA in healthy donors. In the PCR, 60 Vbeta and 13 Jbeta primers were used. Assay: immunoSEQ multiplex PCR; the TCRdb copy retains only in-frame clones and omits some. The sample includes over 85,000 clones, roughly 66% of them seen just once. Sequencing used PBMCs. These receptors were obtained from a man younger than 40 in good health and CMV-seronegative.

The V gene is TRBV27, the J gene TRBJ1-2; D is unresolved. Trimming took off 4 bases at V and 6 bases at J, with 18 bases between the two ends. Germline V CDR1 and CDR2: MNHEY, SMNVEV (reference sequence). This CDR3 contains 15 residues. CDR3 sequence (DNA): TGTGCCAGCAGTTCCTACCGGGTCGGCTTCAATGGCTACACCTTC. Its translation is CASSSYRVGFNGYTF.

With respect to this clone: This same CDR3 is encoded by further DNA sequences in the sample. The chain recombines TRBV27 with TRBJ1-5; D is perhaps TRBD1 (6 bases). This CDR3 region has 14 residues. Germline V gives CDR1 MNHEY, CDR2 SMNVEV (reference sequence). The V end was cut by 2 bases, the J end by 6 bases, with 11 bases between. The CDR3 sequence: CASSLQGMGQPQHF. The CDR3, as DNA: TGTGCCAGCAGTTTACAGGGGATGGGTCAGCCCCAGCATTTT.

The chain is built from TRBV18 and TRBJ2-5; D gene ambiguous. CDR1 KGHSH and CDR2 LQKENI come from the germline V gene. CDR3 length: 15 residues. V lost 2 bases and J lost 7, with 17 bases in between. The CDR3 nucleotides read TGTGCCAGCTCACCAGCGACTCCCTCGACCGCGACCCAGTACTTC. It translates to CASSPATPSTATQYF.

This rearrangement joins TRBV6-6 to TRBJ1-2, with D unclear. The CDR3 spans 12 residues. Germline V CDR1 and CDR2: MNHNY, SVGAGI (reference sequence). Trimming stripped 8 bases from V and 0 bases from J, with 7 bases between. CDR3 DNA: TGTGCCAGCTTGAGCTCTAACTATGGCTACACCTTC. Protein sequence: CASLSSNYGYTF.

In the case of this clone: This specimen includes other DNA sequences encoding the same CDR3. CDR3 protein: CASSQDRGGADTQYF. The CDR3 DNA reads TGTGCCAGCAGCCAAGATCGCGGGGGGGCAGATACGCAGTATTTT. The chain links TRBV4-2 to TRBJ2-3; 9 bases match TRBD2. Germline lookup yields CDR1 LGHNA and CDR2 YNFKEQ. V was pared by 0 bases and J by 4 bases, with 2 bases of the junction left unmatched. The CDR3 has 15 amino acids.

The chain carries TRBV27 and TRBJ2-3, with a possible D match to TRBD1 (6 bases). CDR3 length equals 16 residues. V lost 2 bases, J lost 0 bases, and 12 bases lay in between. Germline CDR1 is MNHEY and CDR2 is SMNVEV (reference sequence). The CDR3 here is CASSLPGTPSTDTQYF. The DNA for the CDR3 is TGTGCCAGCAGTTTACCCGGGACACCGAGCACAGATACGCAGTATTTT.

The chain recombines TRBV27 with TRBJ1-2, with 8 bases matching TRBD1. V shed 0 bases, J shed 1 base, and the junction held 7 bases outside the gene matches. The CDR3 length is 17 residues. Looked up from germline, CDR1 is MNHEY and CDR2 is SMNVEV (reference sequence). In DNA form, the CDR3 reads TGTGCCAGCAGTTTATCTGGACAGGGATTATTTAACTATGGCTACACCTTC. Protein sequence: CASSLSGQGLFNYGYTF.

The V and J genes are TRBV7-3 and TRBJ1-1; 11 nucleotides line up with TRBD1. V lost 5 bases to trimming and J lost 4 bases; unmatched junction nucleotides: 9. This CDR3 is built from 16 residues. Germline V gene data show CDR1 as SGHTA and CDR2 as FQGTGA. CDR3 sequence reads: CASSKGQGAISTEAFF. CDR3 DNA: TGTGCCAGCAGCAAAGGACAGGGGGCAATAAGCACTGAAGCTTTCTTT.

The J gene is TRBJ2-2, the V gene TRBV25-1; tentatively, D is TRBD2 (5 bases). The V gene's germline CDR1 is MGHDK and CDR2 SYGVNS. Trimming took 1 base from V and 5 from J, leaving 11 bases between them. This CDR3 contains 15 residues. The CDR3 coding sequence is TGTGCCAGCAGTGAATTAAGAGGGAGTACCGGGGAGCTGTTTTTT. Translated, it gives CASSELRGSTGELFF.

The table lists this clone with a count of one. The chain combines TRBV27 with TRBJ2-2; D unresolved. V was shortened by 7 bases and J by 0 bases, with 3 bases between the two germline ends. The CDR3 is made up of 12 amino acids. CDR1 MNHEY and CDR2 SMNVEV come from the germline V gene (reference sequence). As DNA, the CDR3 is TGTGCCAGCACCACGAACACCGGGGAGCTGTTTTTT. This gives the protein CASTTNTGELFF.

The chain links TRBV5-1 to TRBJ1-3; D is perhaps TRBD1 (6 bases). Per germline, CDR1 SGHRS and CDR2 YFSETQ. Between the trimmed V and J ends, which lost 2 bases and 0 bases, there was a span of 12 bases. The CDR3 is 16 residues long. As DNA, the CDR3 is TGCGCCAGCAGCTTTGACAGGACGGCCTCTGGAAACACCATATATTTT. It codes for CASSFDRTASGNTIYF.

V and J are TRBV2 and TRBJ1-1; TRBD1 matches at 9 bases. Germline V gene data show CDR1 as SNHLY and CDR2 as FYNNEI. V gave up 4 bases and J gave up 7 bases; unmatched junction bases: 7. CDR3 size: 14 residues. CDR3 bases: TGTGCCAGCAGTGTCTTGACAGGGGGAGATGAAGCTTTCTTT. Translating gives CASSVLTGGDEAFF.

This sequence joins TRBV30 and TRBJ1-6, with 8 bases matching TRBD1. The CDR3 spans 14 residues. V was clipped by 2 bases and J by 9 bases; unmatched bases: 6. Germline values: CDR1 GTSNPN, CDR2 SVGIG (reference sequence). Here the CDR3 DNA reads TGTGCCTGGAGTTTACACAGGGGGATTTCACCCCTCCACTTT. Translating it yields CAWSLHRGISPLHF.

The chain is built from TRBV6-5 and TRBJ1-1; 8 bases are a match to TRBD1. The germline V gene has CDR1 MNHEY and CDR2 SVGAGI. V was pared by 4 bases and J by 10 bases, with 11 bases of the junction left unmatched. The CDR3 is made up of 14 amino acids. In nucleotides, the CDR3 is TGTGCCAGCAGTTCACCCTCAGGGGGCGTGATAGCTTTCTTT. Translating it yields CASSSPSGGVIAFF.

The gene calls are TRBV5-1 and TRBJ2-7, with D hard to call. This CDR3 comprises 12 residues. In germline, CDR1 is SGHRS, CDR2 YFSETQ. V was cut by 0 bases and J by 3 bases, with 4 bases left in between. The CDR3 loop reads CASSLASYEQYF. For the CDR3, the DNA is TGCGCCAGCAGCTTGGCTAGCTACGAGCAGTACTTC. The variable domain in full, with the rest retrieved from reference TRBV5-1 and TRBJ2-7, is KAGVTQTPRYLIKTRGQQVTLSCSPISGHRSVSWYQQTPGQGLQFLFEYFSETQRNKGNFPGRFSGRQFSNSRSEMNVSTLELGDSALYLCASSLASYEQYFGPGTRLTVT.

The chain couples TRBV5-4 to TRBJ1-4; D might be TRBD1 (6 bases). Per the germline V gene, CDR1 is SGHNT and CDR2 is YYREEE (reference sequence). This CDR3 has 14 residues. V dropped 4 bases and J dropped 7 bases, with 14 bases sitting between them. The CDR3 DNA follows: TGTGCCAGCAGCCCAGGGGAGGGGAGTGAAAAACTGTTTTTT. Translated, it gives CASSPGEGSEKLFF.

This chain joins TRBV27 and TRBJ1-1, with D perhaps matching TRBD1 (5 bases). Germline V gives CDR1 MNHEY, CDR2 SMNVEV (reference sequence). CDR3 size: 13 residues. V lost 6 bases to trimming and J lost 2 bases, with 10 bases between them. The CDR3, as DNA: TGTGCCAGCAGACAGGTCCTTAACACTGAAGCTTTCTTT. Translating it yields CASRQVLNTEAFF.

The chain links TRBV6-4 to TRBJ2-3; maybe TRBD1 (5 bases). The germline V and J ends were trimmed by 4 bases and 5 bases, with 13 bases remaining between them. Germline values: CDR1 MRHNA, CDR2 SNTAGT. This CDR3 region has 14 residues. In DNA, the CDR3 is TGTGCCAGCAGTGTATCAGGGCCTGGAGATACGCAGTATTTT. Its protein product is CASSVSGPGDTQYF.

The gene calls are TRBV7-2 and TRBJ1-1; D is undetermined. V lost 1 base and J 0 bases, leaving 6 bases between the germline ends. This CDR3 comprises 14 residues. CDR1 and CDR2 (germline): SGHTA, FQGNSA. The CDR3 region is CASSLGVLNTEAFF. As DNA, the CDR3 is TGTGCCAGCAGCTTAGGAGTGCTGAACACTGAAGCTTTCTTT.

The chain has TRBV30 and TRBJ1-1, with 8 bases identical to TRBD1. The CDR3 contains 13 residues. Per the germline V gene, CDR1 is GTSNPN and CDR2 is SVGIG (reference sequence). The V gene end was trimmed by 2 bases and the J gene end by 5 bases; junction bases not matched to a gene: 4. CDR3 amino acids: CAWSKGTGTEAFF. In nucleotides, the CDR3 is TGTGCCTGGAGTAAGGGGACAGGTACTGAAGCTTTCTTT.

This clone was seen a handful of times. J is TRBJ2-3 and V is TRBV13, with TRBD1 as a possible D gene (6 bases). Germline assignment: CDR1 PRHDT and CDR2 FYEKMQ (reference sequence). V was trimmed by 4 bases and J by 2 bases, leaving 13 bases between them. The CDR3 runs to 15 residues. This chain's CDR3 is CASSSRQAYTDTQYF. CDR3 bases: TGTGCCAGCAGCTCACGACAGGCCTACACAGATACGCAGTATTTT.

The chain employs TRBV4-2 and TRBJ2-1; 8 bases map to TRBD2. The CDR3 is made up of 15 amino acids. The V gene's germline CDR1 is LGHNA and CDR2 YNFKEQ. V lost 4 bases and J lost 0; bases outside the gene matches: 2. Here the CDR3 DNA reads TGTGCCAGCAGCCTAGGGACTAGCTCCTACAATGAGCAGTTCTTC. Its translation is CASSLGTSSYNEQFF.

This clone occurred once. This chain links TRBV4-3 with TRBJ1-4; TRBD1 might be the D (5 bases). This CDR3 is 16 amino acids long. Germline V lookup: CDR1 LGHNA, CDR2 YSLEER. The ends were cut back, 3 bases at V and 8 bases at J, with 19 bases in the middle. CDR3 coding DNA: TGCGCCAGCAGCCATGAACTTCAGGGCGCGGGGGAAAAACTGTTTTTT. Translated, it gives CASSHELQGAGEKLFF.

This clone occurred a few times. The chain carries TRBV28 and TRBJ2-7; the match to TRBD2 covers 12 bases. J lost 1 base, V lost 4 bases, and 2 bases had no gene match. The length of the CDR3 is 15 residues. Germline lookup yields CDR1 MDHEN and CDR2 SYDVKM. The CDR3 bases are TGTGCCAGCAGTTCGACTAGCGGGGGTTCCTACGAGCAGTACTTC. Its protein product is CASSSTSGGSYEQYF.

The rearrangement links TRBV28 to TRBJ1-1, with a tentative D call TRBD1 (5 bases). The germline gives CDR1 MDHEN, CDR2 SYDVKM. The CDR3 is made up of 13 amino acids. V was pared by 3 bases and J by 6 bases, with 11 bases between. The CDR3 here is CASSLTAPAEAFF. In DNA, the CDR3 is TGTGCCAGCAGTTTGACAGCGCCCGCTGAAGCTTTCTTT.

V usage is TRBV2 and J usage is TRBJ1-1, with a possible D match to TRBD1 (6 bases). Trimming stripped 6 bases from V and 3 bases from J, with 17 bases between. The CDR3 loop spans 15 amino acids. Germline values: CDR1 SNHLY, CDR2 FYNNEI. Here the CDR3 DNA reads TGTGCCAGCAGCGCCCTGAGGGACAAGGACACTGAAGCTTTCTTT. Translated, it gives CASSALRDKDTEAFF.

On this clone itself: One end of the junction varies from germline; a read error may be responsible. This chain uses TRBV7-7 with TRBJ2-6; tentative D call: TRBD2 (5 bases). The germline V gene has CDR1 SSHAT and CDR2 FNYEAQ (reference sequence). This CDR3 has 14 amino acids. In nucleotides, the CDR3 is TGTGCTAGCAGCTTAGGACTCGGGGCCAACGTCCTGACTTTC. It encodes CASSLGLGANVLTF.

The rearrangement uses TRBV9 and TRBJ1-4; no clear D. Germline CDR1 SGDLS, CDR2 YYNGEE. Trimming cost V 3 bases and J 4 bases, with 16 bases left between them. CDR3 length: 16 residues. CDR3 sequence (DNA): TGTGCCAGCAGCGACCGGCCTATGGGAGATAATGAAAAACTGTTTTTT. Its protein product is CASSDRPMGDNEKLFF.